Each of the 28 T cell receptor beta chains below was sequenced from the same sample in a study of cytomegalovirus exposure and HLA in healthy donors. This PCR relied on a set of 60 Vbeta primers and 13 Jbeta primers. Profiling relied on immunoSEQ multiplex PCR, and the TCRdb table lists in-frame clones only, not all of them. The sample has some 190,000 clones; 85% to 90% are singletons. The sample was PBMCs. The receptors originated from a man under 40 in good health and CMV-seronegative.

V usage is TRBV9 and J usage is TRBJ1-1; 8 bases are shared with TRBD1. This CDR3 comprises 15 residues. Germline V gives CDR1 SGDLS, CDR2 YYNGEE. V trimming: 4 bases; J trimming: 10 bases; junction bases outside the gene matches: 15. Written as DNA, the CDR3 is TGTGCCAGCAGCCCGATCCAACCAGGACAGGGAAGAGCTTTCTTT. It codes for CASSPIQPGQGRAFF.

The CDR3 coding sequence is TGTGCCAGCAGTTCACTCCCTTCCTACGAGCAGTACTTC. It codes for CASSSLPSYEQYF. J is TRBJ2-7 and V is TRBV28; no clear D. CDR3 length: 13 residues. Trimming took 4 bases from V and 1 from J, leaving 8 bases between them. Germline CDR1 reads MDHEN; CDR2 reads SYDVKM.

This chain uses TRBV7-2 with TRBJ1-2; D not resolved. With 1 base removed from V and 2 bases from J, the gap between germline ends came to 5 bases. The V gene's germline CDR1 is SGHTA and CDR2 FQGNSA. CDR3 length: 13 residues. CDR3 protein: CASSLGQNYGYTF. CDR3 nucleotides: TGTGCCAGCAGCTTAGGCCAGAACTATGGCTACACCTTC.

This chain links TRBV5-6 with TRBJ2-4; 10 nucleotides match TRBD1. V was clipped by 4 bases and J by 8 bases; unmatched bases: 15. The CDR3 totals 17 residues. The germline CDR1 and CDR2 sequences are SGHDT and YYEEEE. CDR3 nucleotides: TGTGCCAGCAGCCCGAGGGGACAGGGGAGGAGAGAAGACATTCAGTACTTC. Translated: CASSPRGQGRREDIQYF.

This chain links TRBV6-5 with TRBJ1-6; 7 bases are a match to TRBD1. The germline gives CDR1 MNHEY, CDR2 SVGAGI. The CDR3 loop spans 14 amino acids. The V gene end was trimmed by 5 bases and the J gene end by 6 bases; junction bases not matched to a gene: 4. The CDR3 protein is CASSRGLSNSPLHF. CDR3 coding DNA: TGTGCCAGCAGTAGGGGGCTGAGTAATTCACCCCTCCACTTT.

This chain links TRBV5-4 with TRBJ2-3; D not resolved. Germline values: CDR1 SGHNT, CDR2 YYREEE (reference sequence). There are 15 residues in the CDR3. Trimming shortened V by 3 bases and J by 4 bases, and 15 bases separated the two germline ends. CDR3 in amino acids: CASSSGRQSPDTQYF. The CDR3 nucleotides are TGTGCCAGCAGCTCTGGCCGCCAGTCCCCAGATACGCAGTATTTT.

The chain combines TRBV9 with TRBJ2-1; TRBD2 is a possible D gene (6 bases). The CDR3 covers 15 residues. Germline CDR1 reads SGDLS; CDR2 reads YYNGEE. V was clipped by 4 bases and J by 8 bases, with 19 bases between them. The CDR3 coding sequence is TGTGCCAGCAGCCCATCGACCTCGGGGGTTGATGAGCAGTTCTTC. Translation: CASSPSTSGVDEQFF. The variable domain in full, with the rest retrieved from reference TRBV9 and TRBJ2-1, is DSGVTQTPKHLITATGQRVTLRCSPRSGDLSVYWYQQSLDQGLQFLIQYYNGEERAKGNILERFSAQQFPDLHSELNLSSLELGDSALYFCASSPSTSGVDEQFFGPGTRLTVL.

The chain carries TRBV2 and TRBJ1-1; D ambiguous. The V gene's germline CDR1 is SNHLY and CDR2 FYNNEI. Trimming removed 3 bases from V and 5 bases from J, with 10 bases in between. CDR3 size: 13 residues. DNA of the CDR3: TGTGCCAGCAGTGAGGGTTCGGGGACTGAAGCTTTCTTT. Amino acid sequence: CASSEGSGTEAFF.

The V gene is TRBV18, the J gene TRBJ2-1; 9 bases agree with TRBD2. Germline V gives CDR1 KGHSH, CDR2 LQKENI. The J segment lost 1 base and the V segment lost 3 bases, leaving 4 bases of the junction unmatched. This CDR3 is built from 16 residues. The CDR3 reads CASSPSSGISYNEQFF. The CDR3 nucleotides read TGTGCCAGCTCACCCTCTAGCGGGATATCCTACAATGAGCAGTTCTTC.

The chain recombines TRBV5-5 with TRBJ1-1; weak D call: TRBD1 (6 bases). The V gene lost 4 bases and the J gene lost 2 bases, with 15 bases spanning the gap. The CDR3 extends over 15 amino acids. The V gene's germline CDR1 is SGHKS and CDR2 YYEKEE (reference sequence). The CDR3 nucleotides read TGTGCCAGCAGCGGTGATACAGGGTTCAACACTGAAGCTTTCTTT. Residues: CASSGDTGFNTEAFF.

This clone has only one observation. The V and J genes are TRBV7-9 and TRBJ2-1, with 7 bases fitting TRBD1. Germline CDR1 and CDR2: SEHNR and FQNEAQ (reference sequence). Germline trimming cut 2 bases from V and 9 bases from J; bases unmatched to any gene: 10. The CDR3 loop spans 15 amino acids. The DNA for the CDR3 is TGTGCCAGCAGCTTATCCGCCCAAACAGGGGCTGAGCAGTTCTTC. Translated: CASSLSAQTGAEQFF.

For this clone: One junction end does not reproduce the germline sequence, and a read error may be involved. The chain recombines TRBV7-9 with TRBJ2-1; a weak D match, TRBD1 (7 bases). The germline CDR1 and CDR2 sequences are SEHNR and FQNEAQ (reference sequence). There are 17 residues in the CDR3. CDR3 sequence: CSSSSGTDDLAYNEQFF. Here the CDR3 DNA reads TGTTCCAGCAGCTCAGGGACAGATGATCTAGCGTACAATGAGCAGTTCTTC.

The V and J genes are TRBV9 and TRBJ1-1; D possibly corresponds to TRBD1 (6 bases). V was pared by 0 bases and J by 4 bases, with 13 bases between. The CDR3 extends over 15 amino acids. Germline lookup yields CDR1 SGDLS and CDR2 YYNGEE. The CDR3 loop is CASSVATGPGTEAFF. The CDR3 DNA sequence: TGTGCCAGCAGCGTAGCGACAGGCCCGGGCACTGAAGCTTTCTTT.

The rearrangement links TRBV19 to TRBJ2-5; TRBD2 agrees at 8 bases. The ends lost 3 bases at V and 6 bases at J; junction bases unmatched: 6. This CDR3 region has 14 residues. The V gene's germline CDR1 is LNHDA and CDR2 SQIVND (reference sequence). CDR3 region: CASSISGKGQTQYF. In DNA, the CDR3 is TGTGCCAGTAGTATTAGCGGGAAGGGGCAGACCCAGTACTTC.

CDR3 amino acids: CASSSRDTYEQYF. The CDR3 DNA sequence: TGTGCCAGCAGCTCCCGGGACACCTACGAGCAGTACTTC. The chain uses TRBV7-2 and TRBJ2-7; D is possibly TRBD1 (6 bases). The CDR3 is 13 amino acids. Germline V gene data show CDR1 as SGHTA and CDR2 as FQGNSA. V was trimmed by 4 bases and J by 2 bases, leaving 9 bases between them.

The V and J genes are TRBV6-4 and TRBJ2-7; the D gene is possibly TRBD2 (6 bases). CDR3 length: 17 residues. CDR1 and CDR2 from the germline V gene are MRHNA and SNTAGT. V shed 6 bases and J shed 3 bases, with 24 bases lying between them. As DNA, the CDR3 is TGTGCCAGCAGATCCCTGACTAGTAGGTGTCTTTTCTACGAGCAGTACTTC. Its translation is CASRSLTSRCLFYEQYF.

J is TRBJ2-5 and V is TRBV27, with 12 bases aligning to TRBD1. Germline loops: CDR1 MNHEY, CDR2 SMNVEV (reference sequence). The CDR3 is 14 amino acids. Trimming removed 9 bases from V and 5 bases from J; junction bases left unmatched: 7. CDR3 sequence reads: CASRDRGRGETQYF. In DNA, the CDR3 is TGTGCCAGTAGGGACAGGGGGCGAGGGGAGACCCAGTACTTC.

Only one count was recorded for this clone. The V gene is TRBV9, the J gene TRBJ2-1; D possibly corresponds to TRBD2 (6 bases). Per the germline V gene, CDR1 is SGDLS and CDR2 is YYNGEE. This CDR3 has 14 amino acids. V was pared by 4 bases and J by 9 bases, with 17 bases between. CDR3 in DNA: TGTGCCAGCAGCTCCCGAACCGGAGCGGGTGAGCAGTTCTTC. Its translation is CASSSRTGAGEQFF.

The rearrangement joins TRBV13 to TRBJ2-7; maybe TRBD2 (6 bases). Germline loops: CDR1 PRHDT, CDR2 FYEKMQ (reference sequence). The CDR3 extends over 13 amino acids. V lost 5 bases, J lost 2 bases, and 10 bases lay in between. The CDR3 reads CASSPGTAYEQYF. Written as DNA, the CDR3 is TGTGCCAGCAGCCCGGGGACTGCCTACGAGCAGTACTTC.

The chain recombines TRBV5-1 with TRBJ1-1, with TRBD1 identical over 10 bases. The germline CDR1 and CDR2 sequences are SGHRS and YFSETQ. The trim removed 4 bases at V and 5 bases at J, leaving 5 bases unmatched. This CDR3 region has 14 residues. The CDR3 DNA sequence: TGCGCCAGCAGCCCCCGACAGGGGGCAACTGAAGCTTTCTTT. It codes for CASSPRQGATEAFF.

The chain carries TRBV7-2 and TRBJ2-3, with D possibly TRBD2 on 5 matching bases. This CDR3 is built from 14 residues. CDR1 is SGHTA, CDR2 FQGNSA, per germline. V was trimmed by 1 base and J by 7 bases, leaving 12 bases between them. The CDR3 sequence is CASSLEQEVHTQYF. CDR3 sequence (DNA): TGTGCCAGCAGCTTAGAGCAGGAGGTACATACGCAGTATTTT.

V usage is TRBV5-1 and J usage is TRBJ1-4, with 9 bases lining up with TRBD1. Germline V CDR1 and CDR2: SGHRS, YFSETQ. The CDR3 has 17 residues. V gave up 0 bases and J gave up 3 bases; unmatched junction bases: 6. The CDR3 spells CASSLGTGGSANEKLFF. The CDR3 coding sequence is TGCGCCAGCAGCTTGGGAACAGGGGGCTCGGCTAATGAAAAACTGTTTTTT.

This chain links TRBV28 with TRBJ2-7, with D perhaps TRBD2 (6 bases). The length of the CDR3 is 15 residues. The V and J ends lost 1 base and 4 bases respectively, with 14 bases between them. In germline, CDR1 is MDHEN, CDR2 SYDVKM. DNA for the CDR3: TGTGCCAGCAGTTTATTCGGGGGATCTCGGTACGAGCAGTACTTC. Protein: CASSLFGGSRYEQYF.

Only one count was recorded for this clone. The chain is built from TRBV7-9 and TRBJ2-1; D call uncertain. This CDR3 has 13 amino acids. Trimming removed 3 bases at V and 3 bases at J, with 6 bases between. Germline CDR1 is SEHNR and CDR2 is FQNEAQ (reference sequence). CDR3 nucleotide sequence: TGTGCCAGCAGCTTGGGCAGCTACAATGAGCAGTTCTTC. It is translated as CASSLGSYNEQFF.

The chain joins TRBV6-5 to TRBJ1-5; TRBD1 is a possible D gene (5 bases). CDR3 length equals 15 residues. The V end was cut by 5 bases, the J end by 4 bases, with 15 bases between. Germline CDR1 reads MNHEY; CDR2 reads SVGAGI. The CDR3 loop is CASSPGPGGNQPQHF. The CDR3 nucleotides read TGTGCCAGCAGTCCCGGGCCCGGGGGGAATCAGCCCCAGCATTTT.

The chain joins TRBV5-1 to TRBJ2-3; tentative D call: TRBD2 (6 bases). The CDR3 has 16 amino acids. Between the trimmed V and J ends, which lost 4 bases and 1 base, there was a span of 16 bases. The germline gives CDR1 SGHRS, CDR2 YFSETQ. This CDR3 reads CASSPRVGLRTDTQYF. The DNA of the CDR3 is TGCGCCAGCAGCCCTAGGGTCGGACTACGCACAGATACGCAGTATTTT.

The rearrangement uses TRBV28 and TRBJ2-1; 7 bases line up with TRBD1. Germline V gene sequence: CDR1 MDHEN, CDR2 SYDVKM. CDR3 length: 16 residues. V shed 4 bases, J shed 4 bases, and the junction held 10 bases outside the gene matches. CDR3 protein: CASSSPRDSVYNEQFF. The CDR3 DNA follows: TGTGCCAGCAGTTCCCCCCGGGACAGTGTGTACAATGAGCAGTTCTTC.

The CDR3 spells CASSQSEGAGGYTF. The CDR3 region has the DNA TGTGCCAGCAGCCAATCTGAGGGGGCCGGAGGCTACACCTTC. This chain links TRBV16 with TRBJ1-2, with 7 bases fitting TRBD1. CDR3 length: 14 residues. In germline, CDR1 is KGHSY, CDR2 FQNENV. The ends lost 0 bases at V and 8 bases at J; junction bases unmatched: 6.